Shown below are 5 T cell receptor beta chains from a single sample sequenced in a study of T cells after yellow fever vaccination. TCRdb reprocessed the 5' RACE reads via MiXCR and lists one record per CDR3 protein. This sample has nearly 550,000 distinct CDR3 sequences, with roughly 21% found just once. The source was PBMCs, collected 15 days after the yellow fever booster vaccination. The receptors were sampled from a young man who received the YFV17D yellow fever vaccine.

V usage is TRBV15 and J usage is TRBJ2-7; 11 nucleotides agree with TRBD2. The germline V gene encodes CDR1 LNHNV and CDR2 YYDKDF (reference sequence). CDR3 length equals 14 residues. V shed 5 bases and J 4 bases; nucleotides not matched to a gene: 4. The CDR3 sequence is CATSLTSGAYEQYF. The CDR3 nucleotides read TGTGCCACCAGCCTGACTAGCGGGGCTTACGAGCAGTACTTC.

The chain has TRBV10-3 and TRBJ1-5, with D unclear. The CDR3 spans 15 residues. The V end lost 2 bases, the J end lost 7 bases, and 15 bases lay between the germline ends. Germline-derived CDR1 and CDR2 are ENHRY and SYGVKD. The CDR3 region has the DNA TGTGCCATCAGTGAGCCCCCAATAGATGGACAGCCCCAGCATTTT. Protein: CAISEPPIDGQPQHF.

The CDR3 loop is CSGSGLAGADTQYF. CDR3 in DNA: TGCAGCGGATCGGGACTAGCGGGAGCAGATACGCAGTATTTT. The rearrangement joins TRBV29-1 to TRBJ2-3, with 14 positions matching TRBD2. Trimming removed 7 bases from V and 4 bases from J; junction bases left unmatched: 4. In germline, CDR1 is SQVTM, CDR2 ANQGSEA. The CDR3 sequence is 14 residues long.

This clonotype has a handful of counts. This CDR3 is CASSLDWQETQYF. The CDR3 nucleotides read TGTGCCAGCAGTCTGGACTGGCAAGAGACCCAGTACTTC. The chain combines TRBV28 with TRBJ2-5; a weak D match, TRBD2 (5 bases). Germline V gives CDR1 MDHEN, CDR2 SYDVKM. The CDR3 spans 13 residues. V lost 5 bases and J 2 bases, leaving 9 bases between the germline ends.

The rearrangement uses TRBV5-6 and TRBJ1-1, with a possible D match to TRBD1 (6 bases). The germline V and J ends were trimmed by 4 bases and 10 bases, with 14 bases remaining between them. The CDR3 extends over 12 amino acids. CDR1 and CDR2 from the germline V gene are SGHDT and YYEEEE. In DNA, the CDR3 is TGTGCCAGCAGCCAAAACTGGGGGGCAGCTTTCTTT. It translates to CASSQNWGAAFF.